The TCR beta chain described here comes from a study of blood T cell repertoires in COVID-19. Turning to the study itself: Sources were T cells, B-cell-depleted T cells, or PBMCs; the material itself was cDNA or gDNA.

The data were produced by immunoSEQ multiplex PCR, yet TCRdb's version contains in-frame clones alone and is incomplete. The table has 90,000 to 130,000 clones, roughly 70% seen once. Trimming cost V 4 bases and J 3 bases; bases outside gene matches: 3. The CDR3 contains 14 residues. Germline values: CDR1 SGHRS, CDR2 YFSETQ. This clone has just one count. Sequenced material: peripheral blood. The chain couples TRBV5-1 to TRBJ1-4, with 7 bases matching TRBD1. This clonotype originated in a woman between 40 and 50 years old with acute or convalescent COVID-19. The CDR3 region is CASSLGQSNEKLFF. CDR3 nucleotide sequence: TGCGCCAGCAGCCTGGGACAGTCTAATGAAAAACTGTTTTTT.